This T cell receptor (beta chain) was captured in a study of cytomegalovirus exposure and HLA in healthy donors. Overall study context: Some 85 million unique TCRs, all from HLA-typed donors, were included in an early release of the data.

The CDR3 contains 16 residues. Per the germline V gene, CDR1 is SGDLS and CDR2 is YYNGEE. The J segment lost 9 bases and the V segment lost 0 bases, leaving 12 bases of the junction unmatched. A multiplex PCR was run with 60 Vbeta primers and 13 Jbeta primers. Repertoires were generated with immunoSEQ multiplex PCR, while TCRdb's copy carries only in-frame clones and drops some. In the table there are under 200,000 clones, around two thirds of which are singletons. The receptor comes from a man aged 45 to 65 in good health and CMV-seronegative. Sequencing used PBMCs. The rearrangement links TRBV9 to TRBJ2-1; TRBD2 aligns across 7 bases. The CDR3 loop reads CASSVGEGLYWTEQFF. Here the CDR3 DNA reads TGTGCCAGCAGCGTAGGAGAGGGACTATATTGGACTGAGCAGTTCTTC.